One sample yielded the 27 T cell receptor beta chains listed below, sequenced in a study of blood T cell repertoires in COVID-19. Produced via immunoSEQ multiplex PCR; TCRdb's table is partial and in-frame only. The table includes about 140,000 clones, about 89% detected once. Material: peripheral blood. The receptors come from a man between 60 and 75 years old with active or convalescent COVID-19.

Only one count was recorded for this clone. This chain links TRBV15 with TRBJ1-4; D remains ambiguous. The CDR3 has 14 amino acids. The V end lost 5 bases, the J end lost 4 bases, and 11 bases lay between the germline ends. Germline V gene data show CDR1 as LNHNV and CDR2 as YYDKDF (reference sequence). CDR3 coding DNA: TGTGCCACCAGCGTCTGGGAGATTAATGAAAAACTGTTTTTT. It codes for CATSVWEINEKLFF.

The V call is TRBV6-2 or TRBV6-3, the J call TRBJ2-1; the D is unclear. The V end was cut by 6 bases, the J end by 4 bases, with 7 bases between. Germline lookup yields CDR1 MNHEY and CDR2 SVGEGT. This CDR3 comprises 12 residues. The chain's CDR3 is CASSRAYNEQFF. The CDR3, as DNA: TGTGCCAGCAGCCGGGCTTACAATGAGCAGTTCTTC.

V gene TRBV3-1 (or the pseudogene TRBV3-2) combines with J gene TRBJ1-6; D remains unclear. The V gene's germline CDR1 is LGHDT and CDR2 YNNKEL (reference sequence). Trimming removed 0 bases at V and 10 bases at J, with 22 bases between. The CDR3 loop spans 18 amino acids. CDR3 bases: TGTGCCAGCAGCCAAGATCACTTAGTTCCGGGTTCTGTCTCACCCCTCCACTTT. Translated, it gives CASSQDHLVPGSVSPLHF.

This chain connects TRBV19 to TRBJ2-2, with D uncertain. V was shortened by 1 base and J by 7 bases, with 10 bases between the two germline ends. This CDR3 comprises 14 residues. Germline loops: CDR1 LNHDA, CDR2 SQIVND (reference sequence). The CDR3 nucleotides read TGTGCCAGTAGTATAGGCGCCCCAAACGGGGAGCTGTTTTTT. Protein: CASSIGAPNGELFF. Supplemented by reference TRBV19 and TRBJ2-2, the full variable domain reads DGGITQSPKYLFRKEGQNVTLSCEQNLNHDAMYWYRQDPGQGLRLIYYSQIVNDFQKGDIAEGYSVSREKKESFPLTVTSAQKNPTAFYLCASSIGAPNGELFFGEGSRLTVL.

The chain combines TRBV7-7 with TRBJ2-5, with TRBD1 matching 7 bases. The CDR3 runs 15 residues. The V gene end was trimmed by 6 bases and the J gene end by 5 bases; junction bases not matched to a gene: 12. Germline V gene lookup returns CDR1 SSHAT and CDR2 FNYEAQ (reference sequence). The CDR3 DNA sequence: TGTGCCAGCAGTTCCGGGACAGACCCCAGGGAGACCCAGTACTTC. Amino acids: CASSSGTDPRETQYF.

The V call is TRBV4-1, the J call TRBJ1-2; maybe TRBD1 (6 bases). CDR3 size: 15 residues. V was trimmed by 6 bases and J by 4 bases, leaving 18 bases between them. In germline, CDR1 is MGHRA, CDR2 YSYEKL. For the CDR3, the DNA is TGCGCCAGCAGTCGACAGGACAGCACAACCTATGGCTACACCTTC. This sequence encodes CASSRQDSTTYGYTF.

The V gene is TRBV13, the J gene TRBJ2-1; TRBD1 agrees at 7 bases. The germline gives CDR1 PRHDT, CDR2 FYEKMQ (reference sequence). This CDR3 spans 16 amino acids. V shed 2 bases and J 0 bases; nucleotides not matched to a gene: 4. CDR3 residues: CASSLKGALSYNEQFF. The DNA of the CDR3 is TGTGCCAGCAGCTTAAAGGGGGCTCTCTCCTACAATGAGCAGTTCTTC.

The gene calls are TRBV4-3 and TRBJ1-3, with D perhaps TRBD1 (6 bases). Deletions cut 0 bases from V and 0 bases from J, with 12 bases between. CDR3 length equals 17 residues. The V gene's germline CDR1 is LGHNA and CDR2 YSLEER. The CDR3 region is CASSQERTASSGNTIYF. CDR3 sequence (DNA): TGCGCCAGCAGCCAAGAACGGACAGCGAGCTCTGGAAACACCATATATTTT.

V and J are TRBV5-8 and TRBJ2-5; 15 bases match TRBD2. The CDR3 spans 17 residues. J gave up 5 bases and V 4 bases, and 9 bases lay outside the gene matches. Germline V gene sequence: CDR1 SGHTS, CDR2 YDEGEE. CDR3 bases: TGTGCCAGCAGCAGAACCGGGACTAGCGGGAGGAGGGAGACCCAGTACTTC. Amino acids: CASSRTGTSGRRETQYF.

V usage is TRBV2 and J usage is TRBJ2-5, with a weak D call TRBD1 (6 bases). V lost 7 bases, J lost 1 base, and 13 bases lay in between. Germline V lookup: CDR1 SNHLY, CDR2 FYNNEI. The CDR3 is 14 amino acids. Here the CDR3 reads CASTSTGIQETQYF. The CDR3 DNA reads TGTGCCAGCACCTCAACAGGGATCCAAGAGACCCAGTACTTC.

This sequence joins TRBV21-1 and TRBJ2-1; the D call TRBD1 from the table was never checked on the DNA. TRBV21-1 corresponds to a pseudogene. The CDR3 runs to 15 residues. In DNA, the CDR3 is TGTGCCAGCAGCAAAACAACAGGGGAGGACAATGAGCAGTTCTTC. It is translated as CASSKTTGEDNEQFF.

This chain uses TRBV7-3 with TRBJ2-1; TRBD2 agrees at 12 bases. The germline V gene has CDR1 SGHTA and CDR2 FQGTGA. The CDR3 totals 15 residues. J was trimmed by 6 bases and V by 1 base; bases with no gene match: 1. The CDR3, as DNA: TGTGCCAGCAGCTTAAGACTAGCGGGGGCCAATGAGCAGTTCTTC. This encodes CASSLRLAGANEQFF.

The rearrangement joins TRBV14 to TRBJ2-3; TRBD2 might be the D (6 bases). From germline, CDR1 is SGHDN and CDR2 FVKESK. Trimming stripped 8 bases from V and 4 bases from J, with 19 bases between. The CDR3 loop spans 15 amino acids. CDR3 in DNA: TGTGCCAGCGCTAAGGTCGGACTACGGCCAGATACGCAGTATTTT. This codes for CASAKVGLRPDTQYF.

This chain joins TRBV9 and TRBJ2-2, with 11 bases matching TRBD2. The CDR3 has 16 residues. In germline, CDR1 is SGDLS, CDR2 YYNGEE. Trimming took 1 base from V and 5 from J; bases not matched to a gene: 4. The CDR3 spells CASSVSSSGRTGELFF. CDR3 DNA: TGTGCCAGCAGCGTATCATCTAGCGGGAGGACCGGGGAGCTGTTTTTT.

J is TRBJ1-6 and V is TRBV2; maybe TRBD1 (5 bases). V dropped 6 bases and J dropped 10 bases, with 16 bases sitting between them. The CDR3 is 14 residues long. Germline V CDR1 and CDR2: SNHLY, FYNNEI. The CDR3 nucleotides read TGTGCCAGCAGACCCGGACAAGGGGCCTCACCCCTCCACTTT. Its protein product is CASRPGQGASPLHF.

The gene calls are TRBV19 and TRBJ2-5, with TRBD1 matching over 10 bases. There are 15 residues in the CDR3. Germline trimming cut 5 bases from V and 3 bases from J; bases unmatched to any gene: 6. CDR1 LNHDA and CDR2 SQIVND come from the germline V gene (reference sequence). CDR3 region: CASSFPGTGEETQYF. As DNA, the CDR3 is TGTGCCAGTAGTTTTCCCGGGACAGGGGAAGAGACCCAGTACTTC.

The chain combines TRBV10-3 with TRBJ1-4; 11 bases agree with TRBD1. The CDR3 covers 13 residues. The germline V gene has CDR1 ENHRY and CDR2 SYGVKD. V was clipped by 2 bases and J by 12 bases; unmatched bases: 2. Here the CDR3 DNA reads TGTGCCATCAGTGAGGCGGGACAGGGGGAACTGTTTTTT. Encoded protein: CAISEAGQGELFF.

CDR3 in DNA: TGCGCCAGCAGCCTATCGACAGACCCGAACACTGAAGCTTTCTTT. This sequence encodes CASSLSTDPNTEAFF. The chain joins TRBV5-1 to TRBJ1-1; perhaps TRBD1 as D (5 bases). Germline V gene lookup returns CDR1 SGHRS and CDR2 YFSETQ. The CDR3 runs to 15 residues. Trimming removed 4 bases at V and 1 base at J, with 14 bases between.

With respect to this clone: This specimen includes other DNA sequences encoding the same CDR3. V usage is TRBV24-1 and J usage is TRBJ1-5, with 8 bases matching TRBD1. Germline CDR1 is KGHDR and CDR2 is SFDVKD. CDR3 length: 16 residues. J was trimmed by 2 bases and V by 4 bases; bases with no gene match: 6. CDR3 protein: CATSDPGQGGNQPQHF. The CDR3, as DNA: TGTGCCACCAGTGACCCCGGACAGGGCGGCAATCAGCCCCAGCATTTT.

This clone was found a few times. The CDR3 region has the DNA TGTGCCAGCAAGGGACTAGCGGGGGGAGAGACCCAGTACTTC. Its protein is CASKGLAGGETQYF. The rearrangement uses TRBV3-1 (or the pseudogene TRBV3-2) and TRBJ2-5; 15 bases are shared with TRBD2. The CDR3 is 14 residues long. After removal of 7 bases from V and 4 bases from J, the junction contained 1 base not matched to a gene. Per the germline V gene, CDR1 is LGHDT and CDR2 is YNNKEL (reference sequence).

The V call is TRBV5-1, the J call TRBJ1-1; 7 nucleotides line up with TRBD1. The CDR3 extends over 16 amino acids. Germline loops: CDR1 SGHRS, CDR2 YFSETQ. Losses at the gene ends were 3 bases for V and 0 bases for J; bases not matched to a gene: 8. CDR3 loop: CASSSLQGGVNTEAFF. The CDR3 DNA reads as TGCGCCAGCAGCTCCTTGCAGGGGGGTGTGAACACTGAAGCTTTCTTT.

CDR3 amino acids: CATASGHRSTNEKLFF. Here the CDR3 DNA reads TGTGCCACCGCTTCCGGACACCGATCTACCAATGAAAAACTGTTTTTT. The chain carries TRBV15 and TRBJ1-4; tentatively, D is TRBD1 (5 bases). Between the trimmed V and J ends, which lost 8 bases and 5 bases, there was a span of 21 bases. The CDR3 runs 16 residues. The germline gives CDR1 LNHNV, CDR2 YYDKDF (reference sequence). Filled out from reference TRBV15 and TRBJ1-4, the complete variable domain reads DAMVIQNPRYQVTQFGKPVTLSCSQTLNHNVMYWYQQKSSQAPKLLFHYYDKDFNNEADTPDNFQSRRPNTSFCFLDIRSPGLGDTAMYLCATASGHRSTNEKLFFGSGTQLSVL.

The rearrangement joins TRBV5-1 to TRBJ2-2; 13 bases align to TRBD2. This CDR3 region has 15 residues. The ends lost 2 bases at V and 6 bases at J; junction bases unmatched: 1. Germline CDR1 and CDR2: SGHRS and YFSETQ. The CDR3 DNA sequence: TGCGCCAGCAGCTTAGGACTAGCGGGAGCCGGGGAGCTGTTTTTT. Its translation is CASSLGLAGAGELFF.

In its sample, this clone was seen once. This sample also contains other DNA sequences that code for the same CDR3. The chain combines TRBV6-5 with TRBJ2-5, with D possibly being TRBD1 (5 bases). Germline V lookup: CDR1 MNHEY, CDR2 SVGAGI. Trimming stripped 6 bases from V and 5 bases from J, with 7 bases between. The CDR3 is 11 amino acids. Here the CDR3 reads CASRGPETQYF. Here the CDR3 DNA reads TGTGCCAGCAGGGGGCCCGAGACCCAGTACTTC.

The chain carries TRBV28 and TRBJ1-1; tentative D call: TRBD1 (6 bases). CDR1 MDHEN and CDR2 SYDVKM come from the germline V gene. V was clipped by 5 bases and J by 0 bases, with 16 bases between them. This CDR3 has 16 amino acids. The CDR3 sequence is CASSIAFGQLNTEAFF. The DNA of the CDR3 is TGTGCCAGCAGTATCGCCTTCGGACAGTTGAACACTGAAGCTTTCTTT.

V and J are TRBV12-1 and TRBJ2-1; TRBD1 is taken as the D call from the table, unchecked against the DNA. TRBV12-1 is flagged as a pseudogene. The CDR3 loop spans 15 amino acids. DNA of the CDR3: TGTGCCAGCAGCGGGACAGGGAGCTCCTACAATGAGCAGTTCTTC. It codes for CASSGTGSSYNEQFF.

This chain joins TRBV18 and TRBJ2-1, with 8 nucleotides matching TRBD2. The junction had 5 bases not matched to a gene; V was cut back by 3 bases and J by 7 bases. Germline V CDR1 and CDR2: KGHSH, LQKENI. This CDR3 has 14 amino acids. CDR3: CASSPGLASNEQFF. CDR3 DNA: TGTGCCAGCTCACCTGGACTAGCCAGTAATGAGCAGTTCTTC.